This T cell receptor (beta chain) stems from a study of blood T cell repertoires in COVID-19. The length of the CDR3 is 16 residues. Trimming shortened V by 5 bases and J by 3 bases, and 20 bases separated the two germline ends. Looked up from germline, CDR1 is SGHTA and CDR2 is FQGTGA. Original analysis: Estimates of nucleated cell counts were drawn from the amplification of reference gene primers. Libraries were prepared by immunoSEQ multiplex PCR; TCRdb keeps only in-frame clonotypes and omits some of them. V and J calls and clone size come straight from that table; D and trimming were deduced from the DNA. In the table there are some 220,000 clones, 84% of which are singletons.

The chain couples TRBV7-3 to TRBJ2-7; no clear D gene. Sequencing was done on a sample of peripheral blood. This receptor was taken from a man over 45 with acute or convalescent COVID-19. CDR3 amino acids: CASSPQPTSNFYEQYF. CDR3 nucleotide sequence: TGTGCCAGCAGCCCACAGCCCACCTCAAATTTCTACGAGCAGTACTTC.